These T cell receptor beta chains were read from a single sample in a study of blood T cell repertoires in COVID-19. The protocol was immunoSEQ multiplex PCR, while the TCRdb copy is restricted to in-frame clones and leaves out a portion. This table holds more than 95,000 clones, about 89% found once. The sequenced sample was peripheral blood. Receptors were obtained from a human donor in a cohort sampled during active COVID-19. CDR3s include the opening cysteine and the closing phenylalanine or tryptophan. Each record gives: clone size, V gene, D gene, J gene, CDR3 protein, CDR3 DNA. D genes are given only for firm matches. A row's size may be missing; if present it is once, few, many or a size class.

few	TRBV7-9	-	TRBJ1-5	CASSLAGANNQPQHF	TGTGCCAGCAGCTTAGCGGGGGCGAACAATCAGCCCCAGCATTTT
-	TRBV5-1	TRBD2	TRBJ2-5	CASSAGTSGGQETQYF	TGCGCCAGCAGCGCCGGGACTAGCGGGGGGCAAGAGACCCAGTACTTC
-	TRBV10-2	TRBD1	TRBJ1-1	CASSDLLTGGHTEAFF	TGCGCCAGCAGTGACCTCTTGACAGGGGGACACACTGAAGCTTTCTTT
-	TRBV19	-	TRBJ2-2	CASSRGRAGELFF	TGTGCCAGTAGTAGGGGGCGTGCCGGGGAGCTGTTTTTT
-	TRBV7-9	-	TRBJ1-2	CASSFNNYGYTF	TGTGCCAGCAGCTTCAATAACTATGGCTACACCTTC
-	TRBV28	TRBD1	TRBJ2-7	CARLPRDSPFWEQYF	TGTGCCAGGCTCCCCCGGGACAGCCCTTTTTGGGAGCAGTACTTC
few	TRBV27	TRBD2	TRBJ2-7	CASSLGVGTSVYEQYF	TGTGCCAGCAGTTTAGGCGTCGGGACTAGCGTCTACGAGCAGTACTTC
-	TRBV4-3	TRBD1	TRBJ1-6	CASSQEMGQGNSPLHF	TGCGCCAGCAGCCAAGAGATGGGACAGGGAAATTCACCCCTCCACTTT
-	TRBV6-5	-	TRBJ1-1	CASRGTLNTEAFF	TGTGCCAGCAGGGGGACATTGAACACTGAAGCTTTCTTT
-	TRBV12-5	-	TRBJ1-2	CASGLVASTNYGYTF	TGTGCTAGTGGTTTGGTCGCGTCTACTAACTATGGCTACACCTTC
-	TRBV5-4	-	TRBJ2-3	CASSLRNSPSTDTQYF	TGTGCCAGCAGCTTAAGGAACAGCCCTAGCACAGATACGCAGTATTTT
-	TRBV5-4	TRBD2	TRBJ2-1	CASSSGASGRKGEQFF	TGTGCCAGCAGCTCGGGGGCTAGCGGGAGGAAAGGTGAGCAGTTCTTC
-	TRBV2	-	TRBJ2-3	CASSYSTNTQYF	TGTGCCAGCAGTTACTCCACGAATACGCAGTATTTT
-	TRBV4-3	-	TRBJ1-2	CASSQDFGGDYGYTF	TGCGCCAGCAGCCAAGATTTCGGGGGGGACTATGGCTACACCTTC
-	TRBV6-2/TRBV6-3	TRBD2	TRBJ2-2	CASSAGRSGRTGELFF	TGTGCCAGCAGTGCCGGACGTAGCGGGAGGACCGGGGAGCTGTTTTTT
-	TRBV5-4	-	TRBJ2-5	CASTGSEETQYF	TGTGCCAGCACCGGGAGTGAAGAGACCCAGTACTTC
-	TRBV4-2	-	TRBJ2-3	CASSPRLIVKADTQYF	TGTGCCAGCAGCCCCAGACTTATTGTAAAAGCGGATACGCAGTATTTT
-	TRBV28	-	TRBJ2-7	CASSFSSQGFHEQYF	TGTGCCAGCAGTTTCTCCAGCCAGGGGTTTCACGAGCAGTACTTC
once	TRBV28	-	TRBJ1-3	CASSPTNTGNTIYF	TGTGCCAGCAGTCCTACCAATACTGGAAACACCATATATTTT
-	TRBV4-1	-	TRBJ2-7	CASSHWGREKTYEQYF	TGCGCCAGCAGCCATTGGGGTCGGGAGAAGACATACGAGCAGTACTTC
-	TRBV11-1	-	TRBJ2-5	CASSRGSQETQYF	TGTGCCAGCAGTCGGGGGTCCCAAGAGACCCAGTACTTC
-	TRBV3-1/TRBV3-2	TRBD1	TRBJ1-2	CASSQAAGGVSYGYTF	TGTGCCAGCAGCCAGGCCGCAGGGGGCGTTTCCTATGGCTACACCTTC
-	TRBV19	-	TRBJ2-1	CASTGGLGEQFF	TGTGCCAGTACCGGGGGACTCGGTGAGCAGTTCTTC
-	TRBV14	-	TRBJ1-6	CASSHPPPLHF	TGTGCCAGCAGCCACCCCCCGCCCCTCCACTTT
-	TRBV6-2/TRBV6-3	-	TRBJ1-5	CASTPEGKGNQPQHF	TGTGCCAGCACCCCGGAGGGGAAAGGCAATCAGCCCCAGCATTTT
-	TRBV5-1	TRBD1	TRBJ1-4	CASSLEGTGGEKLFF	TGCGCCAGCAGCTTAGAGGGGACAGGGGGTGAAAAACTGTTTTTT
-	TRBV4-2	-	TRBJ1-1	CASSQGPTGNTEAFF	TGTGCCAGCAGCCAAGGCCCCACAGGGAACACTGAAGCTTTCTTT